This TCR beta chain was captured by sequencing in a study of blood T cells in healthy people across ages. It was with a sample-barcoded 5' primer and a J-beta primer mix that a second PCR of roughly 6 to 11 cycles was run. MiXCR was run by TCRdb on the 5' RACE reads, yielding one entry per CDR3 protein. The sample has roughly 1,000,000 distinct CDR3 sequences; approximately 25% are singletons. The authors drew 7.5 to 10 milliliters of peripheral blood from each donor. PBMCs were isolated at a quantity of at least 7 million per sample. The CDR3 is 15 residues long. V was trimmed by 1 base and J by 3 bases, leaving 12 bases between them. Germline values: CDR1 LGHNA, CDR2 YNFKEQ. The sample also formed part of further work on T cells of mothers and their children. Turning to that study: Slightly, though not significantly, more overlap was seen in related than in unrelated mother-child pairs.

V gene TRBV4-2 combines with J gene TRBJ2-5; D perhaps matches TRBD1 (6 bases). This sequence originates from a girl aged 2-10 years in good health. Input material: blood. The CDR3: CASSQGPGDEETQYF. In nucleotides, the CDR3 is TGTGCCAGCAGCCAAGGGCCAGGGGATGAAGAGACCCAGTACTTC.